The clone carrying this T cell receptor (beta chain) was recorded only once. The method was immunoSEQ multiplex PCR; TCRdb's version includes in-frame clones alone and lacks a portion of them. Found here are fewer than 70,000 clones, nearly 90% of them singletons; the top ten hold 7.5% to 9%. The length of the CDR3 is 12 residues. J lost 6 bases, V lost 2 bases, and 1 base had no gene match. CDR1 and CDR2 from the germline V gene are MNHNS and SASEGT. The sample belongs to a study of blood T cell repertoires in COVID-19. Whole-study context: Nucleic acid was either cDNA or gDNA, and it came from T cells, B-cell-depleted T cells, or PBMCs.

Material: peripheral blood. This sequence was found in a man over 45 with active COVID-19. The V call is TRBV6-1, the J call TRBJ2-7, with 7 bases that match TRBD1. The CDR3 spells CASSETGAEQYF. The CDR3 bases are TGTGCCAGCAGTGAAACAGGGGCCGAGCAGTACTTC.